This T cell receptor (beta chain) derives from a study of blood T cells in healthy people across ages. This clonotype showed up just a few times. Its antigen is as yet unknown. The use of a sample-barcoded 5' primer and a J-beta primer mix characterized a second PCR of roughly 7 to 11 cycles. All cDNA molecules were each tagged by a template-switch adaptor with 12 random nucleotides. From the 5' RACE reads, TCRdb called clonotypes with MiXCR, one entry per CDR3 protein. The data show around 1,800,000 distinct CDR3 sequences, about two fifths seen once. The CDR3 spans 16 residues. Trimming cost V 1 base and J 0 bases, with 11 bases left between them. Germline CDR1 is SGHTA and CDR2 is FQGNSA. Findings of the study overall: Across the age range, TCR beta diversity per million T cells fell in a roughly linear way. Percentage of naive T cells showed a strong correlation with TCR beta diversity.

The gene calls are TRBV7-2 and TRBJ2-3, with no clear D. The source is a human donor in good health. The sample was blood. The CDR3 protein is CASSLVGSFSTDTQYF. The CDR3 DNA reads as TGTGCCAGCAGCTTAGTTGGCAGTTTTAGCACAGATACGCAGTATTTT.